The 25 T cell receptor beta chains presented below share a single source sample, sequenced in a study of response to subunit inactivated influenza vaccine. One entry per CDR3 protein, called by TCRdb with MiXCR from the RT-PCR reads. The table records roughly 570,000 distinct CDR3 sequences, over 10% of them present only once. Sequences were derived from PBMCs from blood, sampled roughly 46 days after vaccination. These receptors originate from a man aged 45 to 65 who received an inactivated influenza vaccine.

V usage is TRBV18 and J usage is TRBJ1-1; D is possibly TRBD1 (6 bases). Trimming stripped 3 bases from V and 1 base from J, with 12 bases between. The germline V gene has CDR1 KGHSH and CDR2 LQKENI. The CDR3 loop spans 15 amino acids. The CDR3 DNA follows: TGTGCCAGCTCACCGGGACATGGGGGGAACACTGAAGCTTTCTTT. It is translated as CASSPGHGGNTEAFF. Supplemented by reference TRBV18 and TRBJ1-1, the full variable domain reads NAGVMQNPRHLVRRRGQEARLRCSPMKGHSHVYWYRQLPEEGLKFMVYLQKENIIDESGMPKERFSAEFPKEGPSILRIQQVVRGDSAAYFCASSPGHGGNTEAFFGQGTRLTVV.

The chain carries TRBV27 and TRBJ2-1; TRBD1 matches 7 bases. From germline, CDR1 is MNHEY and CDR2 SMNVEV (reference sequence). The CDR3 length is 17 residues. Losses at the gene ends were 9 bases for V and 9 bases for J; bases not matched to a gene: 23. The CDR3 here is CASSTLPGQRRGREQFF. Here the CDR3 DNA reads TGTGCCAGTTCCACACTGCCGGGACAGCGAAGAGGGCGTGAGCAGTTCTTC.

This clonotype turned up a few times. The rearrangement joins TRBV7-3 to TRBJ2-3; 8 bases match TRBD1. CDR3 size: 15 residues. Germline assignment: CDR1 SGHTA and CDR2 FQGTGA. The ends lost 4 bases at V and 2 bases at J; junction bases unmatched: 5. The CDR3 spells CASSYTGGLTDTQYF. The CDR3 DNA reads TGTGCCAGCAGCTACACAGGGGGTCTCACAGATACGCAGTATTTT.

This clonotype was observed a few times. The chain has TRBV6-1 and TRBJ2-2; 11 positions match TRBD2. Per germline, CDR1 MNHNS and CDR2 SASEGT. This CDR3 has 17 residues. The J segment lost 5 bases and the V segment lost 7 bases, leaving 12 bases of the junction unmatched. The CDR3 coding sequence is TGTGCCAGCACCCTAGTAGCGGGAGGGCCGAGGACCGGGGAGCTGTTTTTT. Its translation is CASTLVAGGPRTGELFF.

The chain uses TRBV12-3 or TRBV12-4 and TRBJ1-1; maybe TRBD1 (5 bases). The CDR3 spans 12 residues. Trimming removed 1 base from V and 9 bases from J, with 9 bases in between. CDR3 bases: TGTGCCAGCAGTTTAGTGCAGGGAAAAGCTTTCTTT. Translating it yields CASSLVQGKAFF.

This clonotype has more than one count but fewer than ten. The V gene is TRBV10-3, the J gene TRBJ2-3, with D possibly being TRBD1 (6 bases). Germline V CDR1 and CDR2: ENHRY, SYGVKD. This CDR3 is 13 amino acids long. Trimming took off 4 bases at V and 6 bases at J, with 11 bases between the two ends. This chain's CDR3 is CAISGGPGDTQYF. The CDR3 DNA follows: TGTGCCATCAGTGGGGGGCCGGGGGATACGCAGTATTTT.

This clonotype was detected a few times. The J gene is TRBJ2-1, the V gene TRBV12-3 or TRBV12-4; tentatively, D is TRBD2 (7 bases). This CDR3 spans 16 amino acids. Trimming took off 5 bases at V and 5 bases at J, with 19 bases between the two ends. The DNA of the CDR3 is TGTGCCAGCAGTCCTGAAGGTGCGGGGGCACACAATGAGCAGTTCTTC. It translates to CASSPEGAGAHNEQFF.

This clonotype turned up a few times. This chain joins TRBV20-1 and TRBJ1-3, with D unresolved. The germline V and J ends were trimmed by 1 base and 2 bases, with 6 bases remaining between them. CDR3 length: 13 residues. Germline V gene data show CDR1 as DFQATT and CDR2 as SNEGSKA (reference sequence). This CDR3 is CSARAVAGNTIYF. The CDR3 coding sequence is TGCAGTGCTAGAGCAGTCGCTGGAAACACCATATATTTT.

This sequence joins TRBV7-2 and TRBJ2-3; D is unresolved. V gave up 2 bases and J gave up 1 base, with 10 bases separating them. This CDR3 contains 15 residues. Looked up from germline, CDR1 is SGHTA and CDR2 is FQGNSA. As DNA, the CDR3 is TGTGCCAGCAGCTTAAGCTTCGCGGGCACAGATACGCAGTATTTT. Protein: CASSLSFAGTDTQYF.

The CDR3 here is CSVKGLGYEQYF. DNA of the CDR3: TGCAGCGTGAAGGGGTTGGGGTACGAGCAGTACTTC. The gene calls are TRBV29-1 and TRBJ2-7; possibly TRBD1 for D (5 bases). The V gene's germline CDR1 is SQVTM and CDR2 ANQGSEA. Trimming removed 6 bases from V and 4 bases from J, with 13 bases in between. The CDR3 covers 12 residues.

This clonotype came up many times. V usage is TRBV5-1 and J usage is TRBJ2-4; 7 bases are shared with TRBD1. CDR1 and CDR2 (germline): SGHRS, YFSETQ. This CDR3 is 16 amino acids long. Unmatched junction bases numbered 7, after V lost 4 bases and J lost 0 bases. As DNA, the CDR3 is TGCGCCAGCAGCGGGGACAGTCCTCAAGCCAAAAACATTCAGTACTTC. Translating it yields CASSGDSPQAKNIQYF.

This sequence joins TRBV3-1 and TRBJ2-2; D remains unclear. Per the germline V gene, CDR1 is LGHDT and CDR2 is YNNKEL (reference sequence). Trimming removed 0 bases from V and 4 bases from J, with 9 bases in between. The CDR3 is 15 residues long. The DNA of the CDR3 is TGTGCCAGCAGCCAAGAGCTTTTTAGCACCGGGGAGCTGTTTTTT. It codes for CASSQELFSTGELFF.

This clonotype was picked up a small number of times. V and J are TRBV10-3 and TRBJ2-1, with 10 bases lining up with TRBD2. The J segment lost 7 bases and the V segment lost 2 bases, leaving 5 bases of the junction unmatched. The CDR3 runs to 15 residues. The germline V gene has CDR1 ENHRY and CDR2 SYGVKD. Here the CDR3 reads CAISERDSGRNEQFF. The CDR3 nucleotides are TGTGCCATCAGTGAGCGGGATAGCGGGAGGAATGAGCAGTTCTTC.

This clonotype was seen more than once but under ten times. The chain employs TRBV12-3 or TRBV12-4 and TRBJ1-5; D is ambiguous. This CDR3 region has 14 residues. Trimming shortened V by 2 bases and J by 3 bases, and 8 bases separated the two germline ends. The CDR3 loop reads CASSLREANQPQHF. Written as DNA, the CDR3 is TGTGCCAGCAGTTTACGGGAGGCCAATCAGCCCCAGCATTTT.

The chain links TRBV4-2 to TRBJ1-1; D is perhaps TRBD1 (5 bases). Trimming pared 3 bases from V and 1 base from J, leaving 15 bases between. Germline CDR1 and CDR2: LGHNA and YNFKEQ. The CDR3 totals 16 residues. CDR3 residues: CASSHLMGQTNTEAFF. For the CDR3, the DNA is TGTGCCAGCAGCCACCTTATGGGGCAGACGAACACTGAAGCTTTCTTT.

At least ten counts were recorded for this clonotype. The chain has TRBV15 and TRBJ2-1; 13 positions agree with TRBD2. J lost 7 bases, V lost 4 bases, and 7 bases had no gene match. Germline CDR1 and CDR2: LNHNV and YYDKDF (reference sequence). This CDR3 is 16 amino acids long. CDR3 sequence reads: CATSMTSGRLGNEQFF. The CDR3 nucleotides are TGTGCCACCAGCATGACTAGCGGGAGGCTCGGGAATGAGCAGTTCTTC.

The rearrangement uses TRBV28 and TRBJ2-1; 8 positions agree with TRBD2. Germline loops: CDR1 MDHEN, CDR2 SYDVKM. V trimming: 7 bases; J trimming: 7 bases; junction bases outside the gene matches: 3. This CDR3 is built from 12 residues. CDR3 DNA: TGTGCCAGCACTAGCGGGCCAAATGAGCAGTTCTTC. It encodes CASTSGPNEQFF.

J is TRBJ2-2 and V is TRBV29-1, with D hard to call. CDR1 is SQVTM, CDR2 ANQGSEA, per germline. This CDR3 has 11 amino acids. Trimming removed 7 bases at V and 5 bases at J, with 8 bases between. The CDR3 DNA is TGCAGCGGCCTAGTAACCGGGGAGCTGTTTTTT. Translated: CSGLVTGELFF.

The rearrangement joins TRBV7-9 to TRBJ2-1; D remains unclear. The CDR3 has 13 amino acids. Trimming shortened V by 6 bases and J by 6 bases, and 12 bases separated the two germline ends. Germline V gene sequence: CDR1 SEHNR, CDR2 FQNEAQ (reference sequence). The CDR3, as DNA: TGTGCCAGCAGTTCTCTGGGGTTCAATGAGCAGTTCTTC. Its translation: CASSSLGFNEQFF.

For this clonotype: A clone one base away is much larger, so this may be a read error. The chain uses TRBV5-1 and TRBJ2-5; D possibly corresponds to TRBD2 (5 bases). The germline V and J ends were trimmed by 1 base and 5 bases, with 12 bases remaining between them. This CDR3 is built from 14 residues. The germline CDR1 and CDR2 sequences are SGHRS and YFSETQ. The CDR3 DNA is TGCGCCAGCAGCTTGCTATGCCCGGGGGAGACCCAGTACTTC. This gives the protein CASSLLCPGETQYF. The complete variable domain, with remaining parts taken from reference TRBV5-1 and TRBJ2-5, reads KAGVTQTPRYLIKTRGQQVTLSCSPISGHRSVSWYQQTPGQGLQFLFEYFSETQRNKGNFPGRFSGRQFSNSRSEMNVSTLELGDSALYLCASSLLCPGETQYFGPGTRLLVL.

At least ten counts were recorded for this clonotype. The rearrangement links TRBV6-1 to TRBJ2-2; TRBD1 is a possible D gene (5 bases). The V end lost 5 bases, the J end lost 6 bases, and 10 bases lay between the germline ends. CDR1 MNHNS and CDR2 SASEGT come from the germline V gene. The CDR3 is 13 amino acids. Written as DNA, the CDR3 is TGTGCCAGCAGTCCGACAGTCGCCGGGGAGCTGTTTTTT. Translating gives CASSPTVAGELFF.

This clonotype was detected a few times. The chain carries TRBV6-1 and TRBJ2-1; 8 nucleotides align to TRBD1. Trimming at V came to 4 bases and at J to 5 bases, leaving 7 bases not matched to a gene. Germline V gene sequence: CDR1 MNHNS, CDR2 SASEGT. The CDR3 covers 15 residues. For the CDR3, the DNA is TGTGCCAGCAGTGTCGGACAGGGCTTCCACAATGAGCAGTTCTTC. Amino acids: CASSVGQGFHNEQFF.

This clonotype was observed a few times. CDR3 sequence (DNA): TGCAGTGCTGCGGGACAGGGGGTCGCAGATACGCAGTATTTT. Its protein is CSAAGQGVADTQYF. V gene TRBV20-1 combines with J gene TRBJ2-3, with TRBD1 matching over 11 bases. The CDR3 totals 14 residues. The V and J ends lost 5 bases and 4 bases, in that order; junction bases with no gene match: 5. Looked up from germline, CDR1 is DFQATT and CDR2 is SNEGSKA (reference sequence).

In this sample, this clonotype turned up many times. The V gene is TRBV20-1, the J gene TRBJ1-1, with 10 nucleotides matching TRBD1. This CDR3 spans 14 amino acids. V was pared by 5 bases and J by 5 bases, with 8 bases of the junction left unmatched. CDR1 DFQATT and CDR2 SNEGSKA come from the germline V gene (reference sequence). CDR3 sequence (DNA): TGCAGTGCTCTATCCGGGACAGGGGCAACTGAAGCTTTCTTT. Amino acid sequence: CSALSGTGATEAFF.

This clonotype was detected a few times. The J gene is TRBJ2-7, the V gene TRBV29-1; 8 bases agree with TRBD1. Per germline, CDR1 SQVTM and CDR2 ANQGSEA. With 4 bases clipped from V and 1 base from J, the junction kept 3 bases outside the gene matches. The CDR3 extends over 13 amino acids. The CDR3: CSVAGQGSYEQYF. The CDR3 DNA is TGCAGCGTTGCTGGACAGGGTTCCTACGAGCAGTACTTC.